This T cell receptor (beta chain) emerged from a study of cytomegalovirus exposure and HLA in healthy donors. Researchers ran the PCR with 60 Vbeta and 13 Jbeta primers. Some clones are missing from TCRdb's copy, which holds only in-frame ones; the method was immunoSEQ multiplex PCR. The table includes approximately 100,000 clones, roughly 76% detected once. The germline CDR1 and CDR2 sequences are KGHSH and LQKENI. The CDR3 is 15 amino acids. Trimming took 5 bases from V and 3 from J; bases not matched to a gene: 10. This clone was seen only a few times. Its antigen is undetermined. Study outcomes and limitations: For presence/absence analyses, sequencing depth was assumed to be roughly uniform across donors. Only CMV serostatus was available as immune exposure information. Approximately 160 TCR beta chains were listed as cytomegalovirus-associated.

Sequenced material: PBMCs. The chain employs TRBV18 and TRBJ2-7; TRBD2 matches at 7 bases. The origin of this receptor is a man aged 50-59 years in good health and CMV-seronegative. The DNA for the CDR3 is TGTGCCAGCTCATCCGGACTAGTCCCAAACTACGAGCAGTACTTC. This sequence encodes CASSSGLVPNYEQYF. Variable domain in full (rest from reference TRBV18 and TRBJ2-7): NAGVMQNPRHLVRRRGQEARLRCSPMKGHSHVYWYRQLPEEGLKFMVYLQKENIIDESGMPKERFSAEFPKEGPSILRIQQVVRGDSAAYFCASSSGLVPNYEQYFGPGTRLTVT.